This T cell receptor beta chain was sequenced for a study of blood T cell repertoires in COVID-19. Study-wide context: T cells, B-cell-depleted T cells, or PBMCs provided the cDNA or gDNA that served as material.

In the authors' workflow: From reference gene primer amplification, estimates of nucleated cell counts were derived. Clones were read by immunoSEQ multiplex PCR, and TCRdb kept only the in-frame ones, dropping some. V, J and clone size were drawn from that table, and D and trimming were deduced from the DNA. The top ten clones hold 0.5% to 0.65% of a sample with some 200,000 clones, approximately 92% of them seen once. Germline values: CDR1 SGHTA, CDR2 FQGNSA. V was shortened by 5 bases and J by 6 bases, with 17 bases between the two germline ends. The CDR3 has 15 amino acids. This receptor was identified in a man in his fifties or sixties with acute or convalescent COVID-19. V gene TRBV7-2 combines with J gene TRBJ2-4, with D perhaps matching TRBD2 (5 bases). Specimen: peripheral blood. This CDR3 reads CASSTRTSRGNIQYF. In DNA form, the CDR3 reads TGTGCCAGCAGCACACGAACTTCTCGGGGAAACATTCAGTACTTC.